The 28 T cell receptor beta chains reported below all come from one sample, sequenced in a study of T-cell reconstitution after alpha-beta-depleted transplantation in children. Researchers prepared the TCRbeta library using unique molecular identifiers, the study reports. TCRdb used MiXCR to reprocess the PCR reads, holding one entry per CDR3 protein. The sample has 900,000 or so distinct CDR3 sequences; about 15% are singletons. The specimen comprised PBMCs, mostly from graft donor cells, sampled 360 days after TCRalphabeta/CD19-depleted stem cell transplant. Receptors were obtained from a male patient younger than 18 who had a stem cell transplant for acute lymphoblastic leukemia, so the T cells may come from the graft donor.

This clonotype was detected a few times. The V call is TRBV4-1, the J call TRBJ2-1; D is uncertain. This CDR3 region has 14 residues. V lost 5 bases and J lost 5, with 13 bases in between. CDR1 is MGHRA and CDR2 is YSYEKL in the germline V gene. CDR3 loop: CASSYEFGHNEQFF. The CDR3 coding sequence is TGCGCCAGCAGCTATGAGTTTGGCCACAATGAGCAGTTCTTC.

This clonotype was counted only a few times. The chain couples TRBV4-1 to TRBJ2-5; D may be TRBD1 or TRBD2 (5 bases each). The CDR3 is 17 amino acids. Germline V lookup: CDR1 MGHRA, CDR2 YSYEKL. V was trimmed by 4 bases and J by 1 base, leaving 19 bases between them. CDR3 amino acids: CASSLWGTGVSQETQYF. CDR3 DNA sequence: TGCGCCAGCAGCCTTTGGGGGACCGGGGTATCCCAAGAGACCCAGTACTTC.

This clonotype has more than one count but fewer than ten. The CDR3 sequence: CASSLGVRGNEQFF. The CDR3 DNA is TGCGCCAGCAGCCTCGGGGTTCGGGGCAATGAGCAGTTCTTC. The V gene is TRBV4-1, the J gene TRBJ2-1; D may be TRBD2 (5 bases). The CDR3 consists of 14 residues. CDR1 MGHRA and CDR2 YSYEKL come from the germline V gene. Trimming pared 4 bases from V and 6 bases from J, leaving 13 bases between.

V usage is TRBV12-3 or TRBV12-4 and J usage is TRBJ2-1; TRBD2 agrees at 7 bases. CDR3 length: 15 amino acids. V was pared by 2 bases and J by 5 bases, with 6 bases of the junction left unmatched. The CDR3 nucleotides are TGTGCCAGCAGTTTAATGGGGCTAGCGGACAATGAGCAGTTCTTC. Translation gives CASSLMGLADNEQFF.

This clonotype was recorded a few times. The CDR3 DNA is TGCAGCGTTCATCTTTTTATTGGGACCCAGTACTTC. This encodes CSVHLFIGTQYF. The chain recombines TRBV29-1 with TRBJ2-5; D remains unclear. The germline V gene encodes CDR1 SQVTM and CDR2 ANQGSEA. Trimming took 5 bases from V and 7 from J, leaving 14 bases between them. The CDR3 contains 12 residues.

The gene calls are TRBV21-1 and TRBJ1-5. TRBV21-1 is flagged as a pseudogene. This CDR3 comprises 11 residues. CDR3 region: CASEMNQPQHF. The CDR3 nucleotides read TGTGCCAGCGAAATGAATCAGCCCCAGCATTTT.

This clonotype was detected only a few times. The chain uses TRBV3-1 and TRBJ2-7; D is uncertain. Trimming stripped 1 base from V and 6 bases from J, with 7 bases between. Germline-derived CDR1 and CDR2 are LGHDT and YNNKEL (reference sequence). The CDR3 length is 12 residues. CDR3 DNA: TGTGCCAGCAGCCAAGGGTTAACCGAGCAGTACTTC. Amino acid sequence: CASSQGLTEQYF.

This clonotype has only a few counts. The genes are TRBV6-1 and TRBJ1-5; a possible D gene is TRBD1 (5 bases). V was trimmed by 5 bases and J by 7 bases, leaving 12 bases between them. CDR1 is MNHNS, CDR2 SASEGT, per germline. There are 13 residues in the CDR3. CDR3 residues: CASSPWTIQPQHF. CDR3 sequence (DNA): TGTGCCAGCAGTCCTTGGACAATCCAGCCCCAGCATTTT.

This clonotype was observed a handful of times. The genes are TRBV9 and TRBJ2-1; 10 bases are a match to TRBD2. The trim removed 0 bases at V and 6 bases at J, leaving 12 bases unmatched. The CDR3 runs to 18 residues. Germline CDR1 SGDLS, CDR2 YYNGEE. CDR3 protein: CASSVALLSVAGGNEQFF. The CDR3 region has the DNA TGTGCCAGCAGCGTAGCCCTCCTCTCGGTAGCGGGAGGCAATGAGCAGTTCTTC.

V usage is TRBV7-2 and J usage is TRBJ2-7; D might be TRBD1 (5 bases). V lost 2 bases to trimming and J lost 1 base, with 15 bases between them. There are 16 residues in the CDR3. CDR1 and CDR2 from the germline V gene are SGHTA and FQGNSA. The CDR3 DNA follows: TGTGCCAGCAGCTTAAGCATTGCTCCAGGGTCCTACGAGCAGTACTTC. Translation: CASSLSIAPGSYEQYF.

This clonotype occurred a few times. V is TRBV18 and J is TRBJ2-5; 7 bases line up with TRBD2. The germline V gene encodes CDR1 KGHSH and CDR2 LQKENI. The CDR3 is made up of 15 amino acids. V shed 1 base and J 5 bases; nucleotides not matched to a gene: 7. The CDR3, as DNA: TGTGCCAGCTCACCACGGCTAGCGGAGGGCGAGACCCAGTACTTC. It translates to CASSPRLAEGETQYF.

This clonotype was found a few times. The chain combines TRBV7-8 with TRBJ1-2, with 7 bases matching TRBD1. This CDR3 is 14 amino acids long. Germline V gives CDR1 SGHVS, CDR2 FQNEAQ. The ends lost 1 base at V and 9 bases at J; junction bases unmatched: 8. CDR3: CASSLDSETGSYTF. The CDR3 DNA reads TGTGCCAGCAGCTTAGATTCGGAGACAGGGAGCTACACCTTC.

This clonotype was seen at least ten times. This chain connects TRBV3-1 to TRBJ2-3; 9 bases agree with TRBD2. The ends lost 1 base at V and 0 bases at J; junction bases unmatched: 8. The CDR3 is made up of 18 amino acids. From germline, CDR1 is LGHDT and CDR2 YNNKEL (reference sequence). The DNA for the CDR3 is TGTGCCAGCAGCCAAGGGATTAGGGGACTAGCTAGCACAGATACGCAGTATTTT. As protein: CASSQGIRGLASTDTQYF.

V is TRBV7-2 and J is TRBJ2-7; 7 bases are a match to TRBD1. V was clipped by 1 base and J by 2 bases; unmatched bases: 5. CDR3 size: 15 residues. Germline CDR1 is SGHTA and CDR2 is FQGNSA. CDR3 region: CASSLEGARPYEQYF. The CDR3 DNA follows: TGTGCCAGCAGCTTAGAGGGGGCAAGACCCTACGAGCAGTACTTC. Together with reference TRBV7-2 and TRBJ2-7, the CDR3 gives the full variable domain: GAGVSQSPSNKVTEKGKDVELRCDPISGHTALYWYRQSLGQGLEFLIYFQGNSAPDKSGLPSDRFSAERTGGSVSTLTIQRTQQEDSAVYLCASSLEGARPYEQYFGPGTRLTVT.

J is TRBJ2-3 and V is TRBV27; D unresolved. Germline V gives CDR1 MNHEY, CDR2 SMNVEV (reference sequence). The CDR3 contains 15 residues. The V gene lost 5 bases and the J gene lost 5 bases, with 17 bases spanning the gap. The CDR3 spells CASSPSTSPGDTQYF. Here the CDR3 DNA reads TGTGCCAGCAGTCCTTCGACCTCCCCGGGAGATACGCAGTATTTT.

This clonotype was counted between two and nine times. A read error may account for a junction end that differs from germline. V usage is TRBV2 and J usage is TRBJ2-7; D may be TRBD2 (6 bases). The germline V gene encodes CDR1 SNHLY and CDR2 FYNNEI. There are 12 residues in the CDR3. Here the CDR3 reads CASIPTSSAVHF. In nucleotides, the CDR3 is TGTGCCAGCATCCCCACCTCTAGCGCAGTGCACTTC.

The chain combines TRBV11-2 with TRBJ2-7; TRBD1 is a possible D gene (5 bases). Germline lookup yields CDR1 SGHAT and CDR2 FQNNGV. The V gene lost 6 bases and the J gene lost 1 base, with 25 bases spanning the gap. This CDR3 is built from 18 residues. DNA for the CDR3: TGTGCCAGCAGAAACCCGTGGGCAGGGCCCAATAGGTCCTACGAGCAGTACTTC. Translated, it gives CASRNPWAGPNRSYEQYF.

This clonotype came up a few times. V gene TRBV29-1 combines with J gene TRBJ2-7, with D possibly TRBD2 on 6 matching bases. V gave up 1 base and J gave up 3 bases, with 16 bases separating them. In germline, CDR1 is SQVTM, CDR2 ANQGSEA. The CDR3 runs 15 residues. The CDR3 protein is CSVEGGIADNYEQYF. In nucleotides, the CDR3 is TGCAGCGTTGAAGGGGGGATAGCGGACAACTACGAGCAGTACTTC.

This clonotype was seen more than once but under ten times. The chain joins TRBV19 to TRBJ2-7; 11 bases map to TRBD2. Looked up from germline, CDR1 is LNHDA and CDR2 is SQIVND (reference sequence). V was pared by 5 bases and J by 3 bases, with 9 bases of the junction left unmatched. The length of the CDR3 is 16 residues. The CDR3 is CASSRLAGNRGYEQYF. DNA of the CDR3: TGTGCCAGTAGTCGACTAGCGGGAAATCGAGGCTACGAGCAGTACTTC.

The chain is built from TRBV29-1 and TRBJ2-7; possible D gene TRBD2, 6 bases. Germline CDR1 and CDR2: SQVTM and ANQGSEA. The CDR3 totals 14 residues. V gave up 6 bases and J gave up 1 base, with 16 bases separating them. In DNA, the CDR3 is TGCAGCGTAGAGACGGAGGGGTGGTCCTACGAGCAGTACTTC. This gives the protein CSVETEGWSYEQYF.

This clonotype showed up many times. This rearrangement joins TRBV7-9 to TRBJ2-3; possible D gene TRBD2, 5 bases. V dropped 3 bases and J dropped 2 bases, with 12 bases sitting between them. The length of the CDR3 is 15 residues. Looked up from germline, CDR1 is SEHNR and CDR2 is FQNEAQ (reference sequence). As DNA, the CDR3 is TGTGCCAGCAGCTTGGGGAGCGCTGCCACAGATACGCAGTATTTT. Translation: CASSLGSAATDTQYF.

This clonotype was counted only a few times. CDR3 protein: CASSPSRGEAHEQFF. In DNA form, the CDR3 reads TGTGCCAGCAGCCCTTCTAGGGGGGAGGCCCATGAGCAGTTCTTC. V is TRBV12-3 or TRBV12-4 and J is TRBJ2-1; D is tentatively TRBD1 or TRBD2 (6 bases each). The CDR3 has 15 amino acids. The V end lost 6 bases, the J end lost 8 bases, and 20 bases lay between the germline ends.

This clonotype was observed a handful of times. The rearrangement joins TRBV7-6 to TRBJ2-3; D is unresolved. The CDR3 has 14 residues. V was trimmed by 0 bases and J by 3 bases, leaving 7 bases between them. Germline V gives CDR1 SGHVS, CDR2 FNYEAQ. CDR3 sequence reads: CASSLAMGTDTQYF. CDR3 nucleotide sequence: TGTGCCAGCAGCTTAGCGATGGGGACAGATACGCAGTATTTT.

This clonotype was detected ten times or more. V is TRBV9 and J is TRBJ2-3; the match to TRBD1 covers 8 bases. Germline CDR1 is SGDLS and CDR2 is YYNGEE. V shed 0 bases and J 3 bases; nucleotides not matched to a gene: 3. This CDR3 comprises 15 residues. The CDR3 DNA follows: TGTGCCAGCAGCGTAGGACAGGGGCGAACAGATACGCAGTATTTT. Translated, it gives CASSVGQGRTDTQYF.

This clonotype has more than one count but fewer than ten. The chain recombines TRBV29-1 with TRBJ2-2; 7 bases align to TRBD2. With 8 bases clipped from V and 5 bases from J, the junction kept 17 bases outside the gene matches. Germline V gives CDR1 SQVTM, CDR2 ANQGSEA. CDR3 size: 16 residues. The CDR3 region is CSPLEGGPVWTGELFF. CDR3 bases: TGCAGCCCCTTAGAGGGAGGGCCTGTTTGGACCGGGGAGCTGTTTTTT.

The chain employs TRBV5-1 and TRBJ2-5; TRBD2 aligns across 10 bases. Germline assignment: CDR1 SGHRS and CDR2 YFSETQ. CDR3 length: 17 residues. Trimming removed 4 bases from V and 4 bases from J; junction bases left unmatched: 13. The CDR3 sequence is CASSVGLAVSKGETQYF. The CDR3, as DNA: TGCGCCAGCAGCGTTGGACTAGCGGTGTCGAAGGGAGAGACCCAGTACTTC.

This CDR3 reads CASSLAWTALAGEHETQYF. The CDR3 DNA sequence: TGTGCCAGCAGTTTAGCGTGGACGGCCCTAGCGGGTGAACATGAGACCCAGTACTTC. V gene TRBV12-3 or TRBV12-4 combines with J gene TRBJ2-5; 8 bases map to TRBD2. The CDR3 consists of 19 residues. The ends lost 0 bases at V and 5 bases at J; junction bases unmatched: 17.

The chain joins TRBV4-2 to TRBJ2-5; 11 bases agree with TRBD2. CDR3 length equals 16 residues. Germline CDR1 LGHNA, CDR2 YNFKEQ. The CDR3 DNA reads TGTGCGCGACTAGCGGGACCCAAAACGTACCAAGAGACCCAGTACTTC. Translation: CARLAGPKTYQETQYF.